Presented here are 6 T cell receptor beta chains from one specimen sequenced in a study of graft-versus-host responses after intestinal transplantation. The method was immunoSEQ multiplex PCR; TCRdb's version includes in-frame clones alone and lacks a portion of them. Here the sample spans tens of thousands of clones, under 95% being singletons. The sample consisted of PBMCs, taken more than 650 days after intestinal transplant. The receptor set was obtained from a human patient who received an intestinal transplant, so some T cells may come from the graft donor.

Here the CDR3 reads CAISEPGHSHTEAFF. The DNA of the CDR3 is TGTGCCATCAGTGAGCCGGGACATTCGCACACTGAAGCTTTCTTT. The gene calls are TRBV10-3 and TRBJ1-1; D might be TRBD1 (6 bases). CDR1 is ENHRY, CDR2 SYGVKD, per germline. CDR3 length: 15 residues. The V end was cut by 2 bases, the J end by 3 bases, with 13 bases between.

This chain joins TRBV27 and TRBJ2-7; D is possibly TRBD2 (5 bases). V was pared by 3 bases and J by 4 bases, with 19 bases between. CDR3 size: 16 residues. Per the germline V gene, CDR1 is MNHEY and CDR2 is SMNVEV (reference sequence). The DNA of the CDR3 is TGTGCCAGCAGTTTTACCCCAACTAGAACCCTTTACGAGCAGTACTTC. Translated, it gives CASSFTPTRTLYEQYF.

The V call is TRBV11-3, the J call TRBJ1-6; D might be TRBD1 (5 bases). V was trimmed by 7 bases and J by 6 bases, leaving 7 bases between them. This CDR3 contains 12 residues. Per germline, CDR1 SGHNT and CDR2 YENEEA. In DNA form, the CDR3 reads TGTGCCAGCAAGGGGCTTAATTCACCCCTCCACTTT. Translated, it gives CASKGLNSPLHF. The full variable domain, its missing parts supplied by reference TRBV11-3 and TRBJ1-6, is EAGVVQSPRYKIIEKKQPVAFWCNPISGHNTLYWYLQNLGQGPELLIRYENEEAVDDSQLPKDRFSAERLKGVDSTLKIQPAELGDSAVYLCASKGLNSPLHFGNGTRLTVT.

The chain's CDR3 is CAWSSGQDEKLFF. The CDR3, as DNA: TGTGCCTGGTCCTCGGGACAGGATGAAAAACTGTTTTTT. V is TRBV30 and J is TRBJ1-4, with 8 positions matching TRBD1. Germline V gene data show CDR1 as GTSNPN and CDR2 as SVGIG (reference sequence). CDR3 size: 13 residues. V dropped 5 bases and J dropped 6; count of bases not matched to a gene: 5.

This clone has only a few counts. The chain has TRBV18 and TRBJ2-7; TRBD2 matches 8 bases. This CDR3 has 14 amino acids. V was clipped by 0 bases and J by 2 bases; unmatched bases: 0. Germline V gene sequence: CDR1 KGHSH, CDR2 LQKENI. The CDR3 DNA reads as TGTGCCAGCTCACCACCAGCGGGGGCCTACGAGCAGTACTTC. Its translation is CASSPPAGAYEQYF.

The chain couples TRBV5-6 to TRBJ1-1; D is possibly TRBD1 (5 bases). The CDR3 consists of 13 residues. V shed 10 bases and J shed 3 bases, with 16 bases lying between them. Looked up from germline, CDR1 is SGHDT and CDR2 is YYEEEE. For the CDR3, the DNA is TGTGCCGGAAAGACAGCGCTGGACACTGAAGCTTTCTTT. This sequence encodes CAGKTALDTEAFF.